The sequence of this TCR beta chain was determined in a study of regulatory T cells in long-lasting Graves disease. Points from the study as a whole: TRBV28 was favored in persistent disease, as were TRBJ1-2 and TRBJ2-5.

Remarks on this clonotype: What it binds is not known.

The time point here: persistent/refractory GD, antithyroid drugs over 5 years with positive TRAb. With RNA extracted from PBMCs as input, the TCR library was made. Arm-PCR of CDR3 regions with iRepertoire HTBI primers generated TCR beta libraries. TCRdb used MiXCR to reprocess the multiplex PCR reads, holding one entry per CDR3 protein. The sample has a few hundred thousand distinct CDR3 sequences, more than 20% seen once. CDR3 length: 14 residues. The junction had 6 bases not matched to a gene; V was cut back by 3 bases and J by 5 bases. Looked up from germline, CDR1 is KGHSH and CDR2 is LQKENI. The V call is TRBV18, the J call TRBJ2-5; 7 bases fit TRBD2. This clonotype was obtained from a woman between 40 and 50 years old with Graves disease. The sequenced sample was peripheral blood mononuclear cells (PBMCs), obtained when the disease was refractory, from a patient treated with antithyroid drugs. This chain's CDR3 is CASSPQRGLETQYF. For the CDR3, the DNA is TGTGCCAGCTCACCCCAGCGGGGTTTGGAGACCCAGTACTTC. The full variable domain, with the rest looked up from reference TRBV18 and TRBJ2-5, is NAGVMQNPRHLVRRRGQEARLRCSPMKGHSHVYWYRQLPEEGLKFMVYLQKENIIDESGMPKERFSAEFPKEGPSILRIQQVVRGDSAAYFCASSPQRGLETQYFGPGTRLLVL.